This TCR beta chain was recovered during a study of T cells after yellow fever vaccination. Findings and caveats of the study: Detected again after the booster were most primary-vaccination clones, at approximately 95% CD4 and approximately 90% CD8.

This clonotype was picked up many times. Antigen unknown. One entry per CDR3 protein, called by TCRdb with MiXCR from the 5' RACE reads. The table has 110,000 to 150,000 distinct CDR3 sequences, 5% to 8% seen once. Germline assignment: CDR1 MGHDK and CDR2 SYGVNS. The J segment lost 2 bases and the V segment lost 4 bases, leaving 4 bases of the junction unmatched. CDR3 length: 14 residues. The source was CD4+ T cells sorted from PBMCs, collected 10 days after the yellow fever booster vaccination. This receptor was taken from a young man who received the YFV17D yellow fever vaccine. V and J are TRBV25-1 and TRBJ2-7; 8 bases are a match to TRBD1. CDR3 amino acids: CASSVGTGTYEQYF. CDR3 DNA: TGTGCCAGCAGTGTCGGGACAGGTACCTACGAGCAGTACTTC.